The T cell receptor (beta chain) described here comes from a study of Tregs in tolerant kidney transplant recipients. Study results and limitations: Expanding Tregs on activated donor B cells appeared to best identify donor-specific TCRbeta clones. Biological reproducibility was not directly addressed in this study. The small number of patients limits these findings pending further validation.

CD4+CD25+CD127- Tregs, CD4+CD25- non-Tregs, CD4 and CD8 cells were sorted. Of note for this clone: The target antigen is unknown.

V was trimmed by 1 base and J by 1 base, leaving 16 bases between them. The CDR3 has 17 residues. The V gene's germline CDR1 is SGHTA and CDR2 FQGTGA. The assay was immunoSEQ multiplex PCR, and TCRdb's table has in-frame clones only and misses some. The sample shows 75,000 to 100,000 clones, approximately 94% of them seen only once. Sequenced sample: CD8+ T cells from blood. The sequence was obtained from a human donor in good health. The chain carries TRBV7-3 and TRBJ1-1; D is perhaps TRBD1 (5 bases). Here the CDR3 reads CASSLNRAGPSNTEAFF. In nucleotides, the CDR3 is TGTGCCAGCAGCTTAAATCGTGCAGGGCCCTCGAACACTGAAGCTTTCTTT.